A selection of T cell receptor beta chains follows, all from one sample in a study of vaccination effects on CD4 cells after COVID-19. No antigen is known for these receptors. The method was immunoSEQ multiplex PCR; TCRdb's version includes in-frame clones alone and lacks a portion of them. The table has 65,000 or so clones, about 72% seen once. The sample here was CD4+ T cells from PBMCs cultured with HCoV-NL63 spike peptides, taken before COVID-19 vaccination. Receptor source: a human donor who received a COVID-19 vaccine. Both conserved end residues are part of each CDR3. D genes are given only for firm matches. Clone size appears in some rows only: once, few, many, or a class for an expanded clone.

TRBJ1-1,-,TRBD1,TRBV7-9,TGTGCCAGCAGCTCGGGACAGGGGAACACTGAAGCTTTCTTT,CASSSGQGNTEAFF
TRBJ1-3,-,-,TRBV12-3/TRBV12-4,TGTGCCAGCAAACCGAACTCCGGAAACACCATATATTTT,CASKPNSGNTIYF
TRBJ2-1,-,TRBD1,TRBV7-3,TGTGCCAGCAGCTTCGCCGGGACAGGGGGATACAATGAGCAGTTCTTC,CASSFAGTGGYNEQFF
TRBJ1-4,-,-,TRBV30,TGTGCCTGGAGTTCGGGCAGGAAGAATGAAAAACTGTTTTTT,CAWSSGRKNEKLFF
TRBJ1-6,-,-,TRBV27,TGTGCCAGCAGTTTAAATCCTAGCTCCTATAATTCACCCCTCCACTTT,CASSLNPSSYNSPLHF
TRBJ1-1,-,-,TRBV12-3/TRBV12-4,TGTGCCAGCAGTTTAATTGGCACTGAAGCTTTCTTT,CASSLIGTEAFF
TRBJ1-5,few,TRBD1,TRBV3-1/TRBV3-2,TGTGCCAGCAGCTCTTCGGACAGGGGTAACCAGCCCCAGCATTTT,CASSSSDRGNQPQHF
TRBJ1-6,-,-,TRBV7-8,TGTGCCAGCAGCTTATCGGGGGCGCGTAATTCACCCCTCCACTTT,CASSLSGARNSPLHF
TRBJ1-6,-,-,TRBV7-9,TGTGCCAGCAGCTTCAAACGTCCGACAGAGTATAATTCACCCCTCCACTTT,CASSFKRPTEYNSPLHF
TRBJ2-3,-,-,TRBV18,TGTGCCAGCTCACCAGCGGATACGCAGTATTTT,CASSPADTQYF
TRBJ2-2,-,-,TRBV7-8,TGTGCCAGCAGCTTAGACCGAACATCGAACACCGGGGAGCTGTTTTTT,CASSLDRTSNTGELFF
TRBJ2-6,once,TRBD1,TRBV5-1,TGCGCCAGCAGCTTGTCTCCAGGGGGTGGGTCTGGGGCCAACGTCCTGACTTTC,CASSLSPGGGSGANVLTF
TRBJ2-1,few,TRBD2,TRBV2,TGTGCCAGCAGTGCCACTAGCGCACAGCAGTTCTTC,CASSATSAQQFF
TRBJ2-5,-,TRBD1,TRBV11-2,TGTGCCAGCAGCCCGACAGGGGGCCTCAAGACCCAGTACTTC,CASSPTGGLKTQYF
TRBJ1-1,-,-,TRBV5-6,TGTGCCAGCAGCTGGAGGGACACTGAAGCTTTCTTT,CASSWRDTEAFF
TRBJ1-5,few,-,TRBV3-1/TRBV3-2,TGTGCCAGCAGCCCTAGGGGTTCTAGCAATCAGCCCCAGCATTTT,CASSPRGSSNQPQHF
TRBJ2-5,-,TRBD2,TRBV9,TGTGCCAGCAGCGTAGGACTAGCGGGGTCGGGGGAGACCCAGTACTTC,CASSVGLAGSGETQYF
TRBJ2-2,-,-,TRBV7-2,TGTGCCAGCAGCTTTATCAACACCGGGGAGCTGTTTTTT,CASSFINTGELFF
TRBJ1-5,-,-,TRBV6-5,TGTGCCAGCAGTTACTCGATGGGCAATCAGCCCCAGCATTTT,CASSYSMGNQPQHF
TRBJ2-2,-,-,TRBV18,TGTGCCAGCTCACCACTCGGGGGCTCGAACACCGGGGAGCTGTTTTTT,CASSPLGGSNTGELFF
TRBJ2-1,-,TRBD1,TRBV5-3,TGTGCCAGAAGTTTAACAGGACAGGGGACGGACAATGAGCAGTTCTTC,CARSLTGQGTDNEQFF
TRBJ2-1,-,-,TRBV27,TGTGCCAGCAGTTTAAGGGGACCCGAGTACAATGAGCAGTTCTTC,CASSLRGPEYNEQFF
TRBJ2-5,-,-,TRBV7-9,TGTGCCAGCAGCCCAGGGCCGGGACGAGGTCGGCAGTACTTC,CASSPGPGRGRQYF
TRBJ2-3,-,TRBD1,TRBV6-6,TGTGCCAGCAGCCGGGGACAGGATGGGACAGATACGCAGTATTTT,CASSRGQDGTDTQYF
TRBJ1-6,-,-,TRBV7-9,TGTGCCAGCAGTTCCGCCGGGGGGACGGCTTATAATTCACCCCTCCACTTT,CASSSAGGTAYNSPLHF
TRBJ2-1,-,TRBD1,TRBV13,TGTGCCAGCAGCTTAGACAGGGGAGTCTACAATGAGCAGTTCTTC,CASSLDRGVYNEQFF
TRBJ2-5,-,TRBD1,TRBV6-6,TGTGCCAGCAAGGACGGGACAGGGGGCCGAGAGACCCAGTACTTC,CASKDGTGGRETQYF
TRBJ2-3,-,TRBD2,TRBV5-1,TGCGCCAGCCGACTAGCGGGGACCCTCACAGATACGCAGTATTTT,CASRLAGTLTDTQYF
TRBJ2-2,-,-,TRBV5-1,TGCGCCAGCAGCAACGGACAGTACTTCCGGGAGCTGTTTTTT,CASSNGQYFRELFF
TRBJ2-2,few,TRBD2,TRBV18,TGTGCCAGCTCGCGGGAGAGAAGCGGGGAGCTGTTTTTT,CASSRERSGELFF
TRBJ2-2,-,-,TRBV28,TGTGCCAGCAGCCAAGGGGGGGAGCTGTTTTTT,CASSQGGELFF
TRBJ2-1,-,-,TRBV18,TGTGCCAGCTCACCGAGGTCAGGGCCCAATGAGCAGTTCTTC,CASSPRSGPNEQFF
TRBJ1-4,-,-,TRBV4-3,TGCGCCAGCAGCCAAGAGACGGGCAGATCAACTAATGAAAAACTGTTTTTT,CASSQETGRSTNEKLFF
TRBJ2-5,-,TRBD2,TRBV4-3,TGCGCCAGCAGCCATGGCTTGGAGGGCGGGGGGTTCCAAGAGACCCAGTACTTC,CASSHGLEGGGFQETQYF
TRBJ1-2,-,TRBD1,TRBV6-4,TGTGCCAGCAGTAAAACTGGACAGGTAGACTATGGCTACACCTTC,CASSKTGQVDYGYTF
TRBJ1-2,-,-,TRBV6-5,TGTGCCAGCAGTCGCCGGGACGGCAATAACTATGGCTACACCTTC,CASSRRDGNNYGYTF
TRBJ1-1,-,-,TRBV5-4,TGTGCCAGCAGCTTGGGGCTTTCCTCGTCCATCAACACTGAAGCTTTCTTT,CASSLGLSSSINTEAFF
TRBJ1-1,few,-,TRBV4-1,TGCGCCAGCAGCCCCACCAGGGGCCGGGGGTTGGAAGCTTTCTTT,CASSPTRGRGLEAFF
TRBJ2-3,-,-,TRBV12-3/TRBV12-4,TGTGCCAGCAGTTTTGTTACAGATACGCAGTATTTT,CASSFVTDTQYF
TRBJ1-2,-,TRBD1,TRBV19,TGTGCCAGTACCCAGCTGTTTGGACAGGCTATTTTCTATGGCTACACCTTC,CASTQLFGQAIFYGYTF
TRBJ2-5,-,-,TRBV18,TGTGCCAGCTCACTCGGAAATACCCAGTACTTC,CASSLGNTQYF
TRBJ1-5,-,TRBD1,TRBV2,TGTGCCAGCAGAGGGACAGTTAATCAGCCCCAGCATTTT,CASRGTVNQPQHF
TRBJ1-2,-,-,TRBV29-1,TGCAGCGTTGAATTAGGCAGCTATGGCTACACCTTC,CSVELGSYGYTF
TRBJ1-5,-,-,TRBV6-4,TGTGCCAGCAGTGAAATGATGGGGGCGGGTCAGCCCCAGCATTTT,CASSEMMGAGQPQHF
TRBJ1-1,-,-,TRBV24-1,TGTGCCACGTCCTCCTCGGGCGGGGAGACCATTGAAGCTTTCTTT,CATSSSGGETIEAFF
TRBJ2-4,-,TRBD2,TRBV19,TGTGCCAGTAGCGCAACTAGCGGGGGGCCTATAGCCAAAAACATTCAGTACTTC,CASSATSGGPIAKNIQYF
TRBJ2-3,-,-,TRBV24-1,TGTGCCACCAGTCAGCGCTATCCGGGAGATACGCAGTATTTT,CATSQRYPGDTQYF
TRBJ2-3,-,TRBD2,TRBV20-1,TGCAGTGCTAGTTCAGCGGGGGGCACAGATACGCAGTATTTT,CSASSAGGTDTQYF
TRBJ2-3,-,-,TRBV7-2,TGTGCCAGCAGCTTGACAGGTGCTAGCACAGATACGCAGTATTTT,CASSLTGASTDTQYF
TRBJ1-5,-,-,TRBV7-2,TGTGCCAGCAGCCCCAGGGGAGGTCAGCCCCAGCATTTT,CASSPRGGQPQHF
TRBJ1-2,-,-,TRBV13,TGTGCCAGCAGCTTAGGGAGACTGGACAGAAGCTATGGCTACACCTTC,CASSLGRLDRSYGYTF
TRBJ1-1,-,-,TRBV5-1,TGCGCCAGCAGCTTGGTCAGGGGACTCACTGAAGCTTTCTTT,CASSLVRGLTEAFF
TRBJ2-5,-,TRBD2,TRBV4-1,TGCGCCAGCAGCCAAGAAGGGCTAGCGGGGTTGGAGACCCAGTACTTC,CASSQEGLAGLETQYF
TRBJ1-3,-,-,TRBV5-4,TGTGCCAGCAGCTTAAAGACACAGGGACCAGGAAACACCATATATTTT,CASSLKTQGPGNTIYF
TRBJ2-1,-,TRBD1,TRBV9,TGTGCCAGCAGCGTCGACCGGACAGGGGGCTACAATGAGCAGTTCTTC,CASSVDRTGGYNEQFF
TRBJ1-2,-,-,TRBV28,TGTGCCAGCAGTTTAAGGTCTAATGGCTACACCTTC,CASSLRSNGYTF
TRBJ2-5,-,TRBD2,TRBV12-5,TGTGCTAGTGCTATGCCGGGACTAGCGGGAAATAAAGAGACCCAGTACTTC,CASAMPGLAGNKETQYF
TRBJ1-5,-,-,TRBV2,TGTGCCAGCACGGGATCCTTGAATCAGCCCCAGCATTTT,CASTGSLNQPQHF
TRBJ1-2,-,-,TRBV4-3,TGCGCCAGCAGCCACGATCGACACCCAAGGTTGTATGGCTACACCTTC,CASSHDRHPRLYGYTF